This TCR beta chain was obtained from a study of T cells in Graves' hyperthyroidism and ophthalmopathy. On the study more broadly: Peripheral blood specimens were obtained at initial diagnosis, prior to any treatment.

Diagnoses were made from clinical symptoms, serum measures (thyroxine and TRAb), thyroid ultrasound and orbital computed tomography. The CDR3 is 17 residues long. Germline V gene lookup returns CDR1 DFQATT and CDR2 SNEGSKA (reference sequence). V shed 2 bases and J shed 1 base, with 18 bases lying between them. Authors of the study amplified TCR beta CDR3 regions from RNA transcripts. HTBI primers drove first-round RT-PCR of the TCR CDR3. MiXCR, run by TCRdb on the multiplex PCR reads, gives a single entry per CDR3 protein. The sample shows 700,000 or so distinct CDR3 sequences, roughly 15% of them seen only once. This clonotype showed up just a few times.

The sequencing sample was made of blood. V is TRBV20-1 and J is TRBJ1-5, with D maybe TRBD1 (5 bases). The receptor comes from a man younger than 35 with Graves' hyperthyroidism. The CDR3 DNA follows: TGCAGTGCTAGATTCGGGACCTCCCAGGGCAGCAATCAGCCCCAGCATTTT. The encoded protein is CSARFGTSQGSNQPQHF.